The 13 T cell receptor beta chains below come from one sample, sequenced in a study of blood T cells in healthy people across ages. PCR was performed a second time for roughly 7 to 12 cycles using a sample-barcoded 5' primer and a J-beta primer mix. TCRdb reprocessed the 5' RACE reads via MiXCR and lists one record per CDR3 protein. The sample carries roughly 1,700,000 distinct CDR3 sequences, about 28% recorded once. Sequencing was carried out using blood. The source of these receptors is a woman in her twenties or thirties in good health.

This chain joins TRBV7-2 and TRBJ2-7, with TRBD2 matching 10 bases. Unmatched junction bases numbered 7, after V lost 5 bases and J lost 0 bases. Germline V lookup: CDR1 SGHTA, CDR2 FQGNSA. The CDR3 length is 16 residues. The CDR3: CASSRSGGVISYEQYF. CDR3 coding DNA: TGTGCCAGCAGCCGGAGCGGGGGGGTCATCTCCTACGAGCAGTACTTC.

The chain uses TRBV7-9 and TRBJ2-1; 9 bases are shared with TRBD2. Germline values: CDR1 SEHNR, CDR2 FQNEAQ (reference sequence). With V trimmed by 5 bases and J by 9 bases, 11 bases remained unmatched. The CDR3 loop spans 15 amino acids. CDR3 in DNA: TGTGCCAGCAGCCCCGTAGCGGGGGTGTACGGTGAGCAGTTCTTC. This gives the protein CASSPVAGVYGEQFF.

V is TRBV29-1 and J is TRBJ2-7; the D is unclear. The CDR3 has 13 amino acids. Per germline, CDR1 SQVTM and CDR2 ANQGSEA. Trimming removed 6 bases from V and 7 bases from J, with 19 bases in between. CDR3 sequence reads: CSVRTDPSEEQYF. The DNA for the CDR3 is TGCAGCGTGAGGACCGATCCCTCGGAAGAGCAGTACTTC.

CDR3 residues: CASSLQVNNSPLHF. The DNA for the CDR3 is TGTGCCAGCAGTCTTCAGGTGAATAATTCACCCCTCCACTTT. V and J are TRBV12-3 or TRBV12-4 and TRBJ1-6; the D is unclear. This CDR3 contains 14 residues. V lost 5 bases to trimming and J lost 5 bases, with 10 bases between them.

Concerning this clonotype: One junction end does not reproduce the germline sequence, and a read error may be involved. This chain connects TRBV7-7 to TRBJ2-5; TRBD2 aligns across 9 bases. Germline V gives CDR1 SSHAT, CDR2 FNYEAQ (reference sequence). CDR3 length equals 15 residues. As DNA, the CDR3 is TGTGCCGGCAGCTCGCGGGGGGGCTTCCCAGAGACCCAGTACTTC. It yields the protein CAGSSRGGFPETQYF.

This clonotype has a handful of counts. The J gene is TRBJ2-5, the V gene TRBV20-1, with 9 bases fitting TRBD2. The junction had 10 bases not matched to a gene; V was cut back by 6 bases and J by 5 bases. The CDR3 covers 14 residues. The germline gives CDR1 DFQATT, CDR2 SNEGSKA (reference sequence). CDR3 in amino acids: CSALSGGPWETQYF. The CDR3 bases are TGCAGTGCCCTTAGCGGGGGACCCTGGGAGACCCAGTACTTC.

This clonotype was picked up many times. This chain connects TRBV7-2 to TRBJ1-5, with D unclear. Germline V CDR1 and CDR2: SGHTA, FQGNSA. The ends were cut back, 1 base at V and 6 bases at J, with 7 bases in the middle. The CDR3 sequence is 13 residues long. CDR3 in DNA: TGTGCCAGCAGCTTAGGGGGAGGTCAGCCCCAGCATTTT. Residues: CASSLGGGQPQHF.

This clonotype was seen a handful of times. This chain joins TRBV7-2 and TRBJ2-3; possibly TRBD1 or TRBD2 for D (5 bases each). Germline CDR1 SGHTA, CDR2 FQGNSA. Trimming left V 5 bases short and J 0 bases short, with 12 bases between. The CDR3 has 15 residues. The CDR3 reads CASSPGRHSTDTQYF. The CDR3 nucleotides are TGTGCCAGCAGCCCGGGGCGCCATAGCACAGATACGCAGTATTTT. The entire variable domain, with the rest obtained from reference TRBV7-2 and TRBJ2-3, is as follows: GAGVSQSPSNKVTEKGKDVELRCDPISGHTALYWYRQSLGQGLEFLIYFQGNSAPDKSGLPSDRFSAERTGGSVSTLTIQRTQQEDSAVYLCASSPGRHSTDTQYFGPGTRLTVL.

Ten or more counts support this clonotype. The CDR3 nucleotides are TGTGCCATCAGTGAAGTAGCGGGGGGCACATACGAGCAGTACTTC. Protein: CAISEVAGGTYEQYF. The rearrangement links TRBV10-3 to TRBJ2-7, with 10 bases identical to TRBD2. Germline loops: CDR1 ENHRY, CDR2 SYGVKD. Unmatched junction bases numbered 6, after V lost 3 bases and J lost 4 bases. The CDR3 runs 15 residues.

This clonotype was seen a handful of times. In DNA, the CDR3 is TGCGCCAGCAGTGAGTCGGGGGACACTGAAGCTTTCTTT. Translation gives CASSESGDTEAFF. This sequence joins TRBV10-1 and TRBJ1-1, with D perhaps TRBD1 (5 bases). Trimming cost V 0 bases and J 3 bases, with 5 bases left between them. This CDR3 comprises 13 residues. CDR1 WNHNN and CDR2 SYGVQD come from the germline V gene (reference sequence).

V and J are TRBV5-1 and TRBJ2-1; D is possibly TRBD1 (6 bases). In germline, CDR1 is SGHRS, CDR2 YFSETQ. Trimming removed 3 bases from V and 1 base from J, with 14 bases in between. The CDR3 spans 16 residues. The CDR3 is CASSWVGGESYNEQFF. CDR3 nucleotides: TGCGCCAGCAGCTGGGTAGGGGGAGAGTCCTACAATGAGCAGTTCTTC.

In regard to this clonotype: A single base separates this from a much larger clone, so it may be a read error. CDR3 sequence reads: CTTSPRTSGEQFF. As DNA, the CDR3 is TGTACCACCAGTCCTCGGACTAGCGGTGAGCAGTTCTTC. The rearrangement joins TRBV24-1 to TRBJ2-1; 10 nucleotides agree with TRBD2. The CDR3 is 13 amino acids. Germline assignment: CDR1 KGHDR and CDR2 SFDVKD.

This clonotype was recorded a few times. The chain couples TRBV12-3 or TRBV12-4 to TRBJ2-5, with D hard to call. The CDR3 loop spans 13 amino acids. Trimming stripped 2 bases from V and 3 bases from J, with 7 bases between. The CDR3 is CASSLTTEETQYF. The CDR3 DNA reads TGTGCCAGCAGTTTAACTACTGAAGAGACCCAGTACTTC.